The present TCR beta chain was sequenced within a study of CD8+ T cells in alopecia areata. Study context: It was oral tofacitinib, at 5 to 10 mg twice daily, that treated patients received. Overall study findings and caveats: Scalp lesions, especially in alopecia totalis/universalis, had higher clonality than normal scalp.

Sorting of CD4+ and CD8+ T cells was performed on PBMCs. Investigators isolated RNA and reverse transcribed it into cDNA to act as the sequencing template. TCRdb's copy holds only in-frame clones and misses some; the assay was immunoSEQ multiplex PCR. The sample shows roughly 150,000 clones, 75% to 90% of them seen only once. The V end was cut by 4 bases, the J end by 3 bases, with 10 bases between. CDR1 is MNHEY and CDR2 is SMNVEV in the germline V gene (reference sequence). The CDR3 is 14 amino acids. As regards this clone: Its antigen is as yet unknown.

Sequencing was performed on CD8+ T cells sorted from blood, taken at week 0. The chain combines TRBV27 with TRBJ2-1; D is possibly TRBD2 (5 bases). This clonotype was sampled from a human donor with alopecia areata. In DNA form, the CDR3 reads TGTGCCAGCAGTTACCGGGATCTCTACAATGAGCAGTTCTTC. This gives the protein CASSYRDLYNEQFF.